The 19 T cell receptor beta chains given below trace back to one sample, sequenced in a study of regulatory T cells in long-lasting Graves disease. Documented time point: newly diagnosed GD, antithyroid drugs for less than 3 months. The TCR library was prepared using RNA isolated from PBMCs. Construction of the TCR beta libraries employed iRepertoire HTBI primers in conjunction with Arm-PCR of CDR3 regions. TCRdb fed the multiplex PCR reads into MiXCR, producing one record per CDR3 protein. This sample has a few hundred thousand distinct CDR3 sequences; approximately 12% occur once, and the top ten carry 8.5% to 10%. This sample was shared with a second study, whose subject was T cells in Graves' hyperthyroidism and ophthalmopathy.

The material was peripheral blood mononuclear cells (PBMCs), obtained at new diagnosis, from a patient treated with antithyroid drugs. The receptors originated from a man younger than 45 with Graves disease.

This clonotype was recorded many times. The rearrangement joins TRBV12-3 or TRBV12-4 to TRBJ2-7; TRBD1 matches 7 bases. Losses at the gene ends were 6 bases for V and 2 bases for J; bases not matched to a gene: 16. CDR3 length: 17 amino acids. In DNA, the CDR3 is TGTGCCAGCAGCCGACGCCAGTTCACAGGGGTGGCCTACGAGCAGTACTTC. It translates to CASSRRQFTGVAYEQYF.

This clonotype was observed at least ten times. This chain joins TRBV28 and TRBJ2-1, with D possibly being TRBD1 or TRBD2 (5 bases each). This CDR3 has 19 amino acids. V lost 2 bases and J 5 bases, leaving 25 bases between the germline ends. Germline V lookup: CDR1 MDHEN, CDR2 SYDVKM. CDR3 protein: CASSLEWGPKGGWHNEQFF. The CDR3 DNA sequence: TGTGCCAGCAGTTTAGAGTGGGGCCCTAAGGGCGGGTGGCACAATGAGCAGTTCTTC.

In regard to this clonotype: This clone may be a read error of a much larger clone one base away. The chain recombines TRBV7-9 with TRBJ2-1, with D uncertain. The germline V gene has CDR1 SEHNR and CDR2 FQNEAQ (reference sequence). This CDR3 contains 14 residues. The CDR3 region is CAGSFNRPYNEQFF. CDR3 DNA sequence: TGTGCCGGCAGCTTCAACCGGCCCTACAATGAGCAGTTCTTC.

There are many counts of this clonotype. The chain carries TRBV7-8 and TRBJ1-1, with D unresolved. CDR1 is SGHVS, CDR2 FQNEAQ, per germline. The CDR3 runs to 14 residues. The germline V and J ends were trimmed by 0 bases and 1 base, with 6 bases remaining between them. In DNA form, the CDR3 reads TGTGCCAGCAGCTTAGCCGGACCGAACACTGAAGCTTTCTTT. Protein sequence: CASSLAGPNTEAFF.

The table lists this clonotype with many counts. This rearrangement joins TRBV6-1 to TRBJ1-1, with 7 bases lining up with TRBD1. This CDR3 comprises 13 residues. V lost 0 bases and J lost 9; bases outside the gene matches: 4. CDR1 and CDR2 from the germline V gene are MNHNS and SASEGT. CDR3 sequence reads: CASSEADRVQAFF. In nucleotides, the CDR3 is TGTGCCAGCAGTGAAGCCGACAGGGTTCAAGCTTTCTTT.

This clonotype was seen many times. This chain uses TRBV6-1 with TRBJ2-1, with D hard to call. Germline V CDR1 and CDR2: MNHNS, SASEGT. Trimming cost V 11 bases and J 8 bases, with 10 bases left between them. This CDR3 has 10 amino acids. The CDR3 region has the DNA TGTGCCTCTGGTTGGGATGAGCAGTTCTTC. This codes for CASGWDEQFF.

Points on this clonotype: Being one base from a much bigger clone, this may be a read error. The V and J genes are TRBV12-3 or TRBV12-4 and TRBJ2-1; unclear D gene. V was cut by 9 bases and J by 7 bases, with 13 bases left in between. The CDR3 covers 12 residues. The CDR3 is CASSKMWNEQFF. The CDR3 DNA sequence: TGTGCCAGTTCCAAGATGTGGAATGAGCAGTTCTTC.

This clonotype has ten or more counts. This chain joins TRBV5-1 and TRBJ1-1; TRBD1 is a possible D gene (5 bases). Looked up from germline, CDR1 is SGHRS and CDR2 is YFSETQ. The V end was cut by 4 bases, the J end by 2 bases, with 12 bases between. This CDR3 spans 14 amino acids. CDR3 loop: CASSPGRDNTEAFF. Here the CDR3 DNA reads TGCGCCAGCAGCCCGGGACGGGACAACACTGAAGCTTTCTTT.

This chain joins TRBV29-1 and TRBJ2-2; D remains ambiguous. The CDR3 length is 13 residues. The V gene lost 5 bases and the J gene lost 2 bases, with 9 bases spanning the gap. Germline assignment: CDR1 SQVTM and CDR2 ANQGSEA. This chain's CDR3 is CSVSATNTGELFF. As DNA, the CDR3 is TGCAGCGTTTCAGCGACAAACACCGGGGAGCTGTTTTTT.

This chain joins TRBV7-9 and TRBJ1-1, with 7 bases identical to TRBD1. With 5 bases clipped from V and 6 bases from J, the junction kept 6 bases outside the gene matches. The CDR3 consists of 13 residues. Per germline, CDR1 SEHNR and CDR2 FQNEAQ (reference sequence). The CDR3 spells CASSRLGTAEAFF. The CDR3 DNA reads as TGTGCCAGCAGCCGACTCGGGACAGCTGAAGCTTTCTTT.

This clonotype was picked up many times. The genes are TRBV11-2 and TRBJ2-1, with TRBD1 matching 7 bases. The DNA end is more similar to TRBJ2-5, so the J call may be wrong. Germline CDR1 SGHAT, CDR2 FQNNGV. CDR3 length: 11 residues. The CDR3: CASSLGDSQYF. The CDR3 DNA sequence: TGTGCCAGCAGCTTAGGGGACAGCCAGTACTTC.

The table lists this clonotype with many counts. CDR3 in DNA: TGTGCCACCCAGGGGGGCCTGAACACTGAAGCTTTCTTT. As protein: CATQGGLNTEAFF. V and J are TRBV24-1 and TRBJ1-1, with 7 bases matching TRBD1. CDR1 and CDR2 (germline): KGHDR, SFDVKD. The junction had 3 bases not matched to a gene; V was cut back by 9 bases and J by 0 bases. CDR3 size: 13 residues.

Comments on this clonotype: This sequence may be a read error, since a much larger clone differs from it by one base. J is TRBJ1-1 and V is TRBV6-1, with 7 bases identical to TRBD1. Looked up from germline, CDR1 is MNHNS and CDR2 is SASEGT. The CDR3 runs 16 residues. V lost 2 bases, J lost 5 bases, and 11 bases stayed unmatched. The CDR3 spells CASSEWGRGLSTEAFF. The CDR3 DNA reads TGTGCCAGCAGTGAATGGGGAAGGGGGCTCAGTACTGAAGCTTTCTTT.

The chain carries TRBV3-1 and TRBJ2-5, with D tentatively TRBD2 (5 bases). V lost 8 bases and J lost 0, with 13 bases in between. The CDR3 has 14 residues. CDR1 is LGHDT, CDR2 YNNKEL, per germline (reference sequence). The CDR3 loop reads CASSPPTNQETQYF. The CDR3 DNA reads TGTGCCAGCTCACCACCGACTAACCAAGAGACCCAGTACTTC.

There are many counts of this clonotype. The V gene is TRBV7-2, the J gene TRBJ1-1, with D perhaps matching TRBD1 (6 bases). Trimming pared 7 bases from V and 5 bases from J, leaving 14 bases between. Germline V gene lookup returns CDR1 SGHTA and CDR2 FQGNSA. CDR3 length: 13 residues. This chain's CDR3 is CASTEWGRTEAFF. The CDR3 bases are TGTGCCAGCACCGAGTGGGGGCGGACTGAAGCTTTCTTT.

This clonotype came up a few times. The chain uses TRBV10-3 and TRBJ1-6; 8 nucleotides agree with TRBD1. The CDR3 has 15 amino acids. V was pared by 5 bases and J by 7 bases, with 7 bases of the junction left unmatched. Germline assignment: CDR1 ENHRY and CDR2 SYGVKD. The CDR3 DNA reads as TGTGCCATCAGTAGGACAGGGCAGGGGAATTCACCCCTCCACTTT. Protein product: CAISRTGQGNSPLHF.

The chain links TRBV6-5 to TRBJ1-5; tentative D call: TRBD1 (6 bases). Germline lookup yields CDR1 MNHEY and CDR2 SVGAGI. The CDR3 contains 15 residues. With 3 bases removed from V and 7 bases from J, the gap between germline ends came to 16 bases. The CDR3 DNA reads TGTGCCAGCAGTTATCAGGGGTCGCCAGAACAGCCCCAGCATTTT. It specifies CASSYQGSPEQPQHF.

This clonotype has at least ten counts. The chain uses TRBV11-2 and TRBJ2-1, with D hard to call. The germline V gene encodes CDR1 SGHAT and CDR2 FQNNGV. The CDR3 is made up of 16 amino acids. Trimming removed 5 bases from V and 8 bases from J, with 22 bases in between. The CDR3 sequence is CASSLATNTPLDEQFF. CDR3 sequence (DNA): TGTGCCAGCAGCCTTGCGACAAATACACCCTTAGATGAGCAGTTCTTC.

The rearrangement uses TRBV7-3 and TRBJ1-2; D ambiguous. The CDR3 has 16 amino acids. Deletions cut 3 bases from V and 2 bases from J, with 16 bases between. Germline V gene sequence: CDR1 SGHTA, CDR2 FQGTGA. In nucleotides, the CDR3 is TGTGCCAGCAGCTTCGCGGCGGGCTCGGGGAACTATGGCTACACCTTC. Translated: CASSFAAGSGNYGYTF.